This T cell receptor (beta chain) was sequenced in a study of regulatory T cells in long-lasting Graves disease. The study's findings and limits: Among samples with persistent disease, TRBV28, TRBJ1-2 and TRBJ2-5 were favored. Those with persistent disease had in common more public clonotypes (2,741) than new patients (approximately 920).

Trimming took 0 bases from V and 8 from J, leaving 10 bases between them. Germline V gives CDR1 PRHDT, CDR2 FYEKMQ (reference sequence). The CDR3 is 13 residues long. Arm-PCR of CDR3 regions with iRepertoire HTBI primers generated TCR beta libraries. TCRdb ran MiXCR on the multiplex PCR reads and lists one entry per CDR3 protein. The sample records about 290,000 distinct CDR3 sequences, 22% being singletons. This clonotype was seen many times. The antigen is unknown. Time point noted: persistent/refractory GD, antithyroid drugs over 5 years with positive TRAb. The TCR library was made from RNA extracted from PBMCs. The authors diagnosed Graves' disease using American Thyroid Association guidelines. The source of the patients was an endocrinology department in Xi'an, China.

The source was peripheral blood mononuclear cells (PBMCs), collected when the disease was refractory, from a patient treated with antithyroid drugs. This clonotype was obtained from a female donor with Graves disease. The chain couples TRBV13 to TRBJ1-1; D not certain. CDR3 nucleotides: TGTGCCAGCAGCTTAGGGGGAGCAATAGAAGCTTTCTTT. It yields the protein CASSLGGAIEAFF.